These 23 T cell receptor beta chains were sequenced from one sample in a study of blood T cell repertoires in COVID-19. Assay: immunoSEQ multiplex PCR; the TCRdb copy retains only in-frame clones and omits some. The table has a few hundred thousand clones, more than 70% seen once. Source material: PBMCs or T cells enriched from blood (not recorded which). The receptors were sampled from a middle-aged woman with acute COVID-19.

CDR3 region: CASRPQGKVTDTQYF. In nucleotides, the CDR3 is TGTGCCAGCAGGCCCCAGGGGAAAGTCACAGATACGCAGTATTTT. The chain links TRBV9 to TRBJ2-3; TRBD1 is a possible D gene (6 bases). In germline, CDR1 is SGDLS, CDR2 YYNGEE. The CDR3 contains 15 residues. V dropped 5 bases and J dropped 2 bases, with 15 bases sitting between them. The full variable domain, its missing parts supplied by reference TRBV9 and TRBJ2-3, is DSGVTQTPKHLITATGQRVTLRCSPRSGDLSVYWYQQSLDQGLQFLIQYYNGEERAKGNILERFSAQQFPDLHSELNLSSLELGDSALYFCASRPQGKVTDTQYFGPGTRLTVL.

V and J are TRBV19 and TRBJ2-1, with TRBD2 matching 8 bases. The CDR3 has 14 residues. Germline V gene sequence: CDR1 LNHDA, CDR2 SQIVND (reference sequence). J was trimmed by 9 bases and V by 5 bases; bases with no gene match: 9. The CDR3 reads CASSVTGTRGEQFF. CDR3 nucleotide sequence: TGTGCCAGTAGTGTGACCGGGACTAGAGGTGAGCAGTTCTTC.

The chain combines TRBV18 with TRBJ2-1; D is possibly TRBD2 (5 bases). V gave up 4 bases and J gave up 1 base, with 14 bases separating them. The CDR3 is 16 amino acids. CDR1 is KGHSH and CDR2 is LQKENI in the germline V gene. The CDR3 is CASSLKSGDSYNEQFF. In DNA, the CDR3 is TGTGCCAGCTCACTCAAGAGCGGCGATTCCTACAATGAGCAGTTCTTC.

The chain is built from TRBV3-1 (or the pseudogene TRBV3-2) and TRBJ2-1; D might be TRBD2 (7 bases). CDR1 and CDR2 from the germline V gene are LGHDT and YNNKEL (reference sequence). CDR3 length: 15 residues. Trimming pared 4 bases from V and 9 bases from J, leaving 19 bases between. The CDR3 reads CASSLFRGGTGEQFF. CDR3 DNA: TGTGCCAGCAGCCTCTTTAGGGGGGGGACGGGTGAGCAGTTCTTC.

This chain links TRBV7-2 with TRBJ1-2, with D hard to call. The CDR3 runs to 13 residues. Trimming left V 4 bases short and J 2 bases short, with 8 bases between. Germline-derived CDR1 and CDR2 are SGHTA and FQGNSA. CDR3 amino acids: CASSSTKNYGYTF. The CDR3 DNA follows: TGTGCCAGCAGCTCGACAAAGAACTATGGCTACACCTTC.

This chain uses TRBV5-4 with TRBJ1-1; TRBD1 might be the D (5 bases). V shed 2 bases and J shed 1 base, with 9 bases lying between them. Germline CDR1 is SGHNT and CDR2 is YYREEE (reference sequence). This CDR3 has 14 amino acids. This CDR3 reads CASSFGRANTEAFF. In DNA, the CDR3 is TGTGCCAGCAGCTTCGGCAGGGCGAACACTGAAGCTTTCTTT.

The chain has TRBV27 and TRBJ1-6; 7 positions match TRBD1. Looked up from germline, CDR1 is MNHEY and CDR2 is SMNVEV (reference sequence). This CDR3 has 15 residues. The V gene end was trimmed by 5 bases and the J gene end by 6 bases; junction bases not matched to a gene: 7. The CDR3 reads CASSLQTGSNSPLHF. As DNA, the CDR3 is TGTGCCAGCAGTCTCCAGACAGGGTCTAATTCACCCCTCCACTTT.

This chain uses TRBV4-2 with TRBJ2-1; possible D gene TRBD2, 5 bases. V was shortened by 0 bases and J by 6 bases, with 15 bases between the two germline ends. Germline lookup yields CDR1 LGHNA and CDR2 YNFKEQ. This CDR3 spans 16 amino acids. Here the CDR3 reads CASSQEGRTVGNEQFF. CDR3 in DNA: TGTGCCAGCAGCCAAGAGGGGAGAACGGTGGGCAATGAGCAGTTCTTC.

The V and J genes are TRBV19 and TRBJ1-5, with 8 nucleotides matching TRBD1. CDR3 length: 15 residues. After removal of 5 bases from V and 6 bases from J, the junction contained 9 bases not matched to a gene. Germline V gene data show CDR1 as LNHDA and CDR2 as SQIVND (reference sequence). The CDR3 DNA sequence: TGTGCCAGTAGTTCGGAGCAGGGGGCAGGTCAGCCCCAGCATTTT. As protein: CASSSEQGAGQPQHF.

The V gene is TRBV7-2, the J gene TRBJ2-1; TRBD2 might be the D (6 bases). CDR3 length equals 15 residues. The ends were cut back, 5 bases at V and 3 bases at J, with 14 bases in the middle. Germline CDR1 reads SGHTA; CDR2 reads FQGNSA. The CDR3: CASSKTGLIYNEQFF. CDR3 in DNA: TGTGCCAGCAGCAAAACCGGACTAATCTACAATGAGCAGTTCTTC. The full variable domain, with the rest looked up from reference TRBV7-2 and TRBJ2-1, is GAGVSQSPSNKVTEKGKDVELRCDPISGHTALYWYRQSLGQGLEFLIYFQGNSAPDKSGLPSDRFSAERTGGSVSTLTIQRTQQEDSAVYLCASSKTGLIYNEQFFGPGTRLTVL.

This clone showed up just a few times. The V gene is TRBV18, the J gene TRBJ1-6; 10 bases are shared with TRBD1. The CDR3 is made up of 16 amino acids. V dropped 5 bases and J dropped 5; count of bases not matched to a gene: 6. Germline-derived CDR1 and CDR2 are KGHSH and LQKENI. CDR3 region: CASSTRQGANNSPLHF. CDR3 DNA sequence: TGTGCCAGCTCAACGAGACAGGGGGCGAATAATTCACCCCTCCACTTT.

The chain carries TRBV18 and TRBJ2-7; D is perhaps TRBD1 (5 bases). Trimming cost V 1 base and J 2 bases, with 9 bases left between them. CDR1 is KGHSH and CDR2 is LQKENI in the germline V gene. The CDR3 is 14 amino acids. CDR3: CASSPQGQAYEQYF. DNA of the CDR3: TGTGCCAGCTCACCACAGGGGCAAGCCTACGAGCAGTACTTC.

This chain connects TRBV28 to TRBJ1-1, with D perhaps TRBD1 (6 bases). CDR1 is MDHEN, CDR2 SYDVKM, per germline. The CDR3 contains 15 residues. V was clipped by 5 bases and J by 7 bases, with 20 bases between them. CDR3 nucleotides: TGTGCCAGCAGTCTCCCCCCCGCAGGGGTGAGTGAAGCTTTCTTT. As protein: CASSLPPAGVSEAFF. Full variable domain (rest looked up from reference TRBV28 and TRBJ1-1): DVKVTQSSRYLVKRTGEKVFLECVQDMDHENMFWYRQDPGLGLRLIYFSYDVKMKEKGDIPEGYSVSREKKERFSLILESASTNQTSMYLCASSLPPAGVSEAFFGQGTRLTVV.

The chain is built from TRBV7-3 and TRBJ2-1, with 8 bases fitting TRBD1. The CDR3 covers 15 residues. J was trimmed by 7 bases and V by 1 base; bases with no gene match: 6. CDR1 and CDR2 (germline): SGHTA, FQGTGA. CDR3 coding DNA: TGTGCCAGCAGCTTAAGCCCAGGGGGCTCAAATGAGCAGTTCTTC. This codes for CASSLSPGGSNEQFF.

This clone was counted once. V is TRBV30 and J is TRBJ1-5; 8 positions agree with TRBD1. J was trimmed by 4 bases and V by 3 bases; bases with no gene match: 8. The CDR3 length is 15 residues. Germline CDR1 and CDR2: GTSNPN and SVGIG (reference sequence). CDR3 DNA: TGTGCCTGGAGCAAGGACAGGGCGAGAAATCAGCCCCAGCATTTT. Translated: CAWSKDRARNQPQHF.

There are a few counts of this clone. This rearrangement joins TRBV5-1 to TRBJ1-5; D is uncertain. CDR1 is SGHRS and CDR2 is YFSETQ in the germline V gene. The length of the CDR3 is 15 residues. Trimming took 2 bases from V and 1 from J, leaving 10 bases between them. CDR3 in DNA: TGCGCCAGCAGCTTACATGGAGAGAGCAATCAGCCCCAGCATTTT. As protein: CASSLHGESNQPQHF.

This rearrangement joins TRBV25-1 to TRBJ1-6, with 7 bases that match TRBD1. CDR3 length equals 14 residues. Germline V gives CDR1 MGHDK, CDR2 SYGVNS. Trimming removed 5 bases from V and 9 bases from J; junction bases left unmatched: 7. The chain's CDR3 is CASSMQGDVSPLHF. CDR3 nucleotides: TGTGCCAGCAGTATGCAGGGGGATGTTTCACCCCTCCACTTT. Supplemented by reference TRBV25-1 and TRBJ1-6, the full variable domain reads EADIYQTPRYLVIGTGKKITLECSQTMGHDKMYWYQQDPGMELHLIHYSYGVNSTEKGDLSSESTVSRIRTEHFPLTLESARPSHTSQYLCASSMQGDVSPLHFGNGTRLTVT.

This clone was seen more than once but under ten times. This chain joins TRBV9 and TRBJ1-5; 7 bases align to TRBD1. The germline V gene has CDR1 SGDLS and CDR2 YYNGEE. The CDR3 runs to 14 residues. J was trimmed by 6 bases and V by 4 bases; bases with no gene match: 7. Here the CDR3 DNA reads TGTGCCAGCAGCAAGGGGACAGCCATTCAGCCCCAGCATTTT. Its protein is CASSKGTAIQPQHF. Full variable domain (missing parts from reference TRBV9 and TRBJ1-5): DSGVTQTPKHLITATGQRVTLRCSPRSGDLSVYWYQQSLDQGLQFLIQYYNGEERAKGNILERFSAQQFPDLHSELNLSSLELGDSALYFCASSKGTAIQPQHFGDGTRLSIL.

The J gene is TRBJ2-7, the V gene TRBV6-5, with D possibly being TRBD1 (6 bases). V dropped 8 bases and J dropped 2 bases, with 16 bases sitting between them. Germline V CDR1 and CDR2: MNHEY, SVGAGI. The CDR3 loop spans 14 amino acids. The CDR3 protein is CASRIQTGTYEQYF. The CDR3 bases are TGTGCCAGCCGAATTCAGACAGGTACCTACGAGCAGTACTTC.

This rearrangement joins TRBV19 to TRBJ2-5, with D possibly being TRBD2 (6 bases). V lost 1 base, J lost 2 bases, and 14 bases lay in between. Germline CDR1 and CDR2: LNHDA and SQIVND (reference sequence). CDR3 length: 16 residues. The CDR3: CASSIGRGLLQETQYF. The CDR3 nucleotides read TGTGCCAGTAGTATAGGTCGGGGACTTCTACAAGAGACCCAGTACTTC.

The rearrangement links TRBV7-2 to TRBJ2-7, with TRBD2 matching over 9 bases. The CDR3 length is 15 residues. Trimming at V came to 1 base and at J to 1 base, leaving 2 bases not matched to a gene. The germline V gene has CDR1 SGHTA and CDR2 FQGNSA. Here the CDR3 reads CASSLGLAASYEQYF. As DNA, the CDR3 is TGTGCCAGCAGCTTAGGACTAGCGGCTTCCTACGAGCAGTACTTC.

The genes are TRBV19 and TRBJ2-4; the D is unclear. Per the germline V gene, CDR1 is LNHDA and CDR2 is SQIVND (reference sequence). CDR3 length equals 15 residues. V was cut by 2 bases and J by 0 bases, with 8 bases left in between. Here the CDR3 DNA reads TGTGCCAGTAGTATATCAGGATTAGCCAAAAACATTCAGTACTTC. This sequence encodes CASSISGLAKNIQYF.

The genes are TRBV4-3 and TRBJ2-7; 10 bases map to TRBD2. V was pared by 3 bases and J by 2 bases, with 4 bases of the junction left unmatched. This CDR3 region has 15 residues. The germline gives CDR1 LGHNA, CDR2 YSLEER. The CDR3 DNA is TGCGCCAGCAGCCAGAGGACTAGCGGCGCCTACGAGCAGTACTTC. Its protein product is CASSQRTSGAYEQYF.